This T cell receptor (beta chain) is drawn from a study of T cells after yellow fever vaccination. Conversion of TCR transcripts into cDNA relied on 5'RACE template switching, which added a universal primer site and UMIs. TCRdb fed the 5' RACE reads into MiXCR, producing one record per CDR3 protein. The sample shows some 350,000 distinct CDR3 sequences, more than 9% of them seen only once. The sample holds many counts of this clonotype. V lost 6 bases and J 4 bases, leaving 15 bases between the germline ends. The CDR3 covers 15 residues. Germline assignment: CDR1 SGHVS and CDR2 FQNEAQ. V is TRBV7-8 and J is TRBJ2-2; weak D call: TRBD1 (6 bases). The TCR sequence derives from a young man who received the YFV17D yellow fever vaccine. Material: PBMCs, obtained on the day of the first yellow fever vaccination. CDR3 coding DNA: TGTGCCAGCAGAAAACAGGGATCGAGCACCGGGGAGCTGTTTTTT. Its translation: CASRKQGSSTGELFF.